Shown below are 31 T cell receptor beta chains from a single sample sequenced in a study of CD8+ T cells in alopecia areata. Reverse transcription of extracted RNA yielded cDNA, which provided the sequencing template. The data were produced by immunoSEQ multiplex PCR, yet TCRdb's version contains in-frame clones alone and is incomplete. The repertoire holds about 140,000 clones, approximately 86% seen once, with roughly 13% in the top ten. Treatment here: oral pan-JAK inhibitor, 5-10 mg twice daily. This specimen was CD8+ T cells sorted from blood, taken at week 4, from a patient treated with tofacitinib. All receptors derive from a human donor with alopecia areata.

The chain links TRBV30 to TRBJ2-7; tentative D call: TRBD2 (6 bases). In germline, CDR1 is GTSNPN, CDR2 SVGIG (reference sequence). Deletions cut 5 bases from V and 1 base from J, with 15 bases between. The CDR3 loop spans 14 amino acids. This CDR3 is CAWRIADLSYEQYF. CDR3 DNA sequence: TGTGCCTGGCGGATAGCGGATTTATCCTACGAGCAGTACTTC.

The rearrangement uses TRBV27 and TRBJ2-3; the D call may be TRBD1 or TRBD2 (6 bases each). Per germline, CDR1 MNHEY and CDR2 SMNVEV (reference sequence). V shed 6 bases and J shed 4 bases, with 17 bases lying between them. This CDR3 is 15 amino acids long. CDR3 protein: CASSTVRGAADTQYF. The DNA for the CDR3 is TGTGCCAGCAGCACCGTAAGGGGGGCCGCAGATACGCAGTATTTT.

Only one count was recorded for this clone. The V and J genes are TRBV29-1 and TRBJ2-5; D unresolved. Germline V gene lookup returns CDR1 SQVTM and CDR2 ANQGSEA. The CDR3 covers 12 residues. V was clipped by 4 bases and J by 5 bases, with 11 bases between them. CDR3 in amino acids: CSVVWQVETQYF. The DNA of the CDR3 is TGCAGCGTTGTTTGGCAGGTGGAGACCCAGTACTTC.

This sequence joins TRBV6-5 and TRBJ2-7, with 12 bases identical to TRBD2. This CDR3 is built from 15 residues. The junction had 4 bases not matched to a gene; V was cut back by 7 bases and J by 0 bases. CDR1 and CDR2 (germline): MNHEY, SVGAGI. The CDR3 DNA follows: TGTGCCAGCATAATGACTAGCGGGAGCTCCTACGAGCAGTACTTC. This translates into CASIMTSGSSYEQYF.

The chain employs TRBV13 and TRBJ2-3, with D hard to call. From germline, CDR1 is PRHDT and CDR2 FYEKMQ (reference sequence). V shed 3 bases and J shed 3 bases, with 16 bases lying between them. This CDR3 region has 16 residues. CDR3 DNA: TGTGCCAGCAGCTTCAAATTCAGCGAGACTACAGATACGCAGTATTTT. Translating gives CASSFKFSETTDTQYF.

In its sample, this clone was seen a few times. CDR3 DNA sequence: TGTGCCAGCAGTTGGGGGACAGGGCGGGATGAGCAGTTCTTC. Protein sequence: CASSWGTGRDEQFF. This chain links TRBV27 with TRBJ2-1, with 9 positions matching TRBD1. Germline loops: CDR1 MNHEY, CDR2 SMNVEV (reference sequence). The CDR3 consists of 14 residues. The J segment lost 8 bases and the V segment lost 4 bases, leaving 6 bases of the junction unmatched.

The chain couples TRBV7-2 to TRBJ2-7; 11 bases map to TRBD1. Germline V gene sequence: CDR1 SGHTA, CDR2 FQGNSA. CDR3 length: 16 residues. V gave up 0 bases and J gave up 5 bases; unmatched junction bases: 6. This CDR3 reads CASSLAPGQGVDEQYF. The CDR3 nucleotides are TGTGCCAGCAGCTTAGCCCCGGGACAGGGGGTGGACGAGCAGTACTTC.

The chain couples TRBV7-9 to TRBJ2-7; no definite D call. The CDR3 extends over 13 amino acids. The V gene's germline CDR1 is SEHNR and CDR2 FQNEAQ (reference sequence). V shed 5 bases and J shed 1 base, with 9 bases lying between them. This CDR3 is CASSAFGSYEQYF. The CDR3 nucleotides are TGTGCCAGCAGCGCGTTTGGATCCTACGAGCAGTACTTC.

The V and J genes are TRBV7-9 and TRBJ1-5, with D possibly matching TRBD1 (5 bases). Between the trimmed V and J ends, which lost 1 base and 4 bases, there was a span of 11 bases. Germline CDR1 and CDR2: SEHNR and FQNEAQ (reference sequence). This CDR3 is built from 15 residues. The CDR3 loop reads CASSLEGARNQPQHF. CDR3 sequence (DNA): TGTGCCAGCAGCTTAGAAGGGGCGCGTAATCAGCCCCAGCATTTT. The full variable domain, rest sourced from reference TRBV7-9 and TRBJ1-5, is DTGVSQNPRHKITKRGQNVTFRCDPISEHNRLYWYRQTLGQGPEFLTYFQNEAQLEKSRLLSDRFSAERPKGSFSTLEIQRTEQGDSAMYLCASSLEGARNQPQHFGDGTRLSIL.

This sequence joins TRBV29-1 and TRBJ2-7; no firm D call. Germline CDR1 is SQVTM and CDR2 is ANQGSEA. The CDR3 is 14 amino acids. Trimming cost V 1 base and J 3 bases, with 13 bases left between them. CDR3 bases: TGCAGCGTTGAAGGGGCAGCGCAGGACTACGAGCAGTACTTC. Protein: CSVEGAAQDYEQYF.

This clone has just one count. The chain carries TRBV29-1 and TRBJ2-7; D is ambiguous. The CDR3 has 12 amino acids. Germline assignment: CDR1 SQVTM and CDR2 ANQGSEA. The ends were cut back, 4 bases at V and 0 bases at J, with 7 bases in the middle. The CDR3 spells CSVARDSYEQYF. CDR3 coding DNA: TGCAGCGTTGCGAGAGACTCCTACGAGCAGTACTTC.

The chain employs TRBV6-5 and TRBJ2-3, with 7 bases that match TRBD2. The CDR3 sequence is 15 residues long. Germline CDR1 MNHEY, CDR2 SVGAGI. With 6 bases clipped from V and 0 bases from J, the junction kept 6 bases outside the gene matches. The chain's CDR3 is CASSASGPSTDTQYF. The DNA for the CDR3 is TGTGCCAGCAGCGCTAGCGGCCCTAGCACAGATACGCAGTATTTT.

This chain connects TRBV7-9 to TRBJ2-1, with TRBD2 identical over 8 bases. CDR1 is SEHNR and CDR2 is FQNEAQ in the germline V gene (reference sequence). J lost 6 bases, V lost 3 bases, and 13 bases had no gene match. This CDR3 spans 17 amino acids. The CDR3 DNA reads TGTGCCAGCAGCTTTAGTTCGGGGACTAGAGGACTCAATGAGCAGTTCTTC. Translating it yields CASSFSSGTRGLNEQFF.

This chain joins TRBV9 and TRBJ2-5; D perhaps matches TRBD2 (5 bases). From germline, CDR1 is SGDLS and CDR2 YYNGEE. V was shortened by 0 bases and J by 4 bases, with 10 bases between the two germline ends. This CDR3 is built from 14 residues. In DNA, the CDR3 is TGTGCCAGCAGCGTAGCCCTAGCAGGAGAGACCCAGTACTTC. Translation gives CASSVALAGETQYF.

The CDR3, as DNA: TGTGGCCCGGGACCATCAGACGAGCAGTACTTC. This encodes CGPGPSDEQYF. The chain is built from TRBV2 and TRBJ2-7; D may match TRBD1 or TRBD2 (5 bases each). This CDR3 comprises 11 residues. Germline CDR1 SNHLY, CDR2 FYNNEI.

The chain uses TRBV27 and TRBJ2-2; no clear D gene. This CDR3 spans 14 amino acids. Germline V gives CDR1 MNHEY, CDR2 SMNVEV (reference sequence). Trimming removed 0 bases at V and 6 bases at J, with 8 bases between. CDR3 sequence reads: CASSLSGNPGELFF. The CDR3, as DNA: TGTGCCAGCAGTTTATCAGGGAATCCCGGGGAGCTGTTTTTT.

V usage is TRBV27 and J usage is TRBJ2-1; 7 bases fit TRBD1. V was clipped by 6 bases and J by 5 bases; unmatched bases: 13. CDR1 is MNHEY, CDR2 SMNVEV, per germline (reference sequence). The CDR3 runs to 16 residues. In nucleotides, the CDR3 is TGTGCCAGCAGCCGACAGACCGGGACAGAAGACAATGAGCAGTTCTTC. This encodes CASSRQTGTEDNEQFF.

This chain connects TRBV29-1 to TRBJ1-1, with TRBD1 matching 10 bases. V lost 2 bases, J lost 1 base, and 13 bases stayed unmatched. CDR3 length: 18 amino acids. The germline V gene has CDR1 SQVTM and CDR2 ANQGSEA. The CDR3 bases are TGCAGCGTTGAACTAGGAGGTGGGACAGGGGTCCGGAACACTGAAGCTTTCTTT. This sequence encodes CSVELGGGTGVRNTEAFF.

V and J are TRBV29-1 and TRBJ2-7; 8 bases are a match to TRBD1. This CDR3 contains 13 residues. CDR1 is SQVTM and CDR2 is ANQGSEA in the germline V gene. V dropped 7 bases and J dropped 5; count of bases not matched to a gene: 10. CDR3 amino acids: CSAGRQGPNEQYF. The CDR3 DNA reads as TGCAGCGCCGGGCGACAGGGGCCCAACGAGCAGTACTTC.

This chain links TRBV7-9 with TRBJ2-3; 9 nucleotides align to TRBD2. J was trimmed by 5 bases and V by 6 bases; bases with no gene match: 15. Germline lookup yields CDR1 SEHNR and CDR2 FQNEAQ (reference sequence). This CDR3 spans 17 amino acids. CDR3 sequence (DNA): TGTGCCAGCAGTTCCCCCGGGACTAGCTCGATGGTAGATACGCAGTATTTT. Protein product: CASSSPGTSSMVDTQYF.

The CDR3 DNA sequence: TGTGCCAGCAGCTTACAGGGGGCCTACAATGAGCAGTTCTTC. Its translation: CASSLQGAYNEQFF. The J gene is TRBJ2-1, the V gene TRBV5-4; 8 bases line up with TRBD1. V lost 2 bases and J lost 2; bases outside the gene matches: 0. This CDR3 has 14 amino acids. CDR1 is SGHNT and CDR2 is YYREEE in the germline V gene (reference sequence).

This clone was picked up one time. The V and J genes are TRBV5-6 and TRBJ2-1, with TRBD2 matching over 10 bases. Losses at the gene ends were 4 bases for V and 4 bases for J; bases not matched to a gene: 8. The CDR3 covers 16 residues. Germline V CDR1 and CDR2: SGHDT, YYEEEE. The CDR3: CASSPAGGPHYNEQFF. The CDR3, as DNA: TGTGCCAGCAGCCCAGCGGGGGGGCCCCATTACAATGAGCAGTTCTTC.

The gene calls are TRBV13 and TRBJ1-1, with D possibly being TRBD1 (5 bases). This CDR3 is 14 amino acids long. Germline assignment: CDR1 PRHDT and CDR2 FYEKMQ (reference sequence). With 0 bases removed from V and 5 bases from J, the gap between germline ends came to 10 bases. In nucleotides, the CDR3 is TGTGCCAGCAGCTTAGGAGGGGAAGGGACTGAAGCTTTCTTT. This gives the protein CASSLGGEGTEAFF.

V and J are TRBV5-1 and TRBJ2-7; 7 bases align to TRBD1. Trimming cost V 1 base and J 2 bases; bases outside gene matches: 0. This CDR3 region has 13 residues. Germline CDR1 is SGHRS and CDR2 is YFSETQ. The CDR3 sequence is CASSLQGAYEQYF. The CDR3 region has the DNA TGCGCCAGCAGCTTGCAGGGGGCCTACGAGCAGTACTTC. The variable domain in full, with the rest retrieved from reference TRBV5-1 and TRBJ2-7, is KAGVTQTPRYLIKTRGQQVTLSCSPISGHRSVSWYQQTPGQGLQFLFEYFSETQRNKGNFPGRFSGRQFSNSRSEMNVSTLELGDSALYLCASSLQGAYEQYFGPGTRLTVT.

The V and J genes are TRBV9 and TRBJ2-7; 7 bases agree with TRBD1. J lost 5 bases, V lost 0 bases, and 8 bases had no gene match. CDR3 length: 15 residues. Germline CDR1 SGDLS, CDR2 YYNGEE. The chain's CDR3 is CASSVVGGQHDEQYF. DNA of the CDR3: TGTGCCAGCAGCGTAGTAGGGGGACAGCATGACGAGCAGTACTTC.

CDR3 bases: TGCGCCAGCAGCTTGGAAGAGGACAACACCGGGGAGCTGTTTTTT. Translated, it gives CASSLEEDNTGELFF. The J gene is TRBJ2-2, the V gene TRBV5-1; no definite D call. V was pared by 0 bases and J by 2 bases, with 8 bases between. The CDR3 covers 15 residues. Per the germline V gene, CDR1 is SGHRS and CDR2 is YFSETQ.

This clone was recorded only once. V is TRBV5-1 and J is TRBJ2-2, with TRBD1 matching 7 bases. The CDR3 contains 14 residues. V lost 2 bases to trimming and J lost 6 bases; unmatched junction nucleotides: 4. Germline V gene data show CDR1 as SGHRS and CDR2 as YFSETQ. CDR3 in amino acids: CASSFGQDPGELFF. In DNA form, the CDR3 reads TGCGCCAGCAGCTTTGGACAGGATCCCGGGGAGCTGTTTTTT.

The chain is built from TRBV27 and TRBJ2-2; D is possibly TRBD1 (6 bases). Between the trimmed V and J ends, which lost 6 bases and 6 bases, there was a span of 11 bases. CDR3 length: 13 residues. From germline, CDR1 is MNHEY and CDR2 SMNVEV (reference sequence). The CDR3 is CASSVQGSGELFF. CDR3 in DNA: TGTGCCAGCAGCGTACAGGGTTCCGGGGAGCTGTTTTTT.

The chain combines TRBV6-6 with TRBJ2-2; D is uncertain. This CDR3 is 11 amino acids long. Germline V gene sequence: CDR1 MNHNY, CDR2 SVGAGI (reference sequence). V was shortened by 5 bases and J by 6 bases, with 4 bases between the two germline ends. CDR3 in amino acids: CASSPAGELFF. CDR3 coding DNA: TGTGCCAGCAGTCCGGCCGGGGAGCTGTTTTTT.

This chain uses TRBV5-6 with TRBJ2-7; the match to TRBD2 covers 7 bases. CDR3 size: 12 residues. Per germline, CDR1 SGHDT and CDR2 YYEEEE. The trim removed 4 bases at V and 6 bases at J, leaving 4 bases unmatched. In DNA form, the CDR3 reads TGTGCCAGCAGCACCGGGGGGAGCGAGCAGTACTTC. Protein product: CASSTGGSEQYF.

This chain links TRBV21-1 with TRBJ1-2; the D segment call TRBD1 is taken from the table without a DNA check. TRBV21-1 is a pseudogene segment. The CDR3 is 17 amino acids. The chain's CDR3 is CASSSKGQPCLPYGYTF. The CDR3 nucleotides are TGTGCCAGCAGCAGTAAAGGACAGCCTTGCCTCCCTTATGGCTACACCTTC.